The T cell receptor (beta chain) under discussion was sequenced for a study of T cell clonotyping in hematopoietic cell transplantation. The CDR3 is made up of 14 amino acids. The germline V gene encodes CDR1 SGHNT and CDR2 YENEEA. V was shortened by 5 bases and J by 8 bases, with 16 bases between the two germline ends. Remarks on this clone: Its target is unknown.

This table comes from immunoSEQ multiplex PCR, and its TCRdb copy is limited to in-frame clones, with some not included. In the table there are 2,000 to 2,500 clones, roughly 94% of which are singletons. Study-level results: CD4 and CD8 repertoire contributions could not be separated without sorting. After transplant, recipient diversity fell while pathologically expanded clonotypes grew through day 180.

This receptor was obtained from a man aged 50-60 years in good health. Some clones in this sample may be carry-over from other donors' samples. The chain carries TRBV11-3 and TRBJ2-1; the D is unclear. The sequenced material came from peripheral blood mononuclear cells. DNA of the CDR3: TGTGCCAGCAGCCCCCTGGACGGGCGGCATGAGCAGTTCTTC. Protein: CASSPLDGRHEQFF.